The T cell receptor beta chain described here comes from a study of identical twins. TCRdb called the 5' RACE reads again in MiXCR, with one record for every CDR3 protein. The table includes 700,000 or so distinct CDR3 sequences, approximately 22% detected once. This CDR3 has 16 amino acids. Germline CDR1 is SGHRS and CDR2 is YFSETQ. Trimming cost V 0 bases and J 0 bases, with 10 bases left between them. The sample also formed part of further work on T cells expressing NK-cell markers. As that report states: The leading position in the CD3+CD56-NKG2C+ fraction of several donors also went to these clonotypes.

Sequenced sample: PBMCs. The gene calls are TRBV5-1 and TRBJ2-1, with D uncertain. The sequence derives from a woman in her late teens or twenties in good health. In nucleotides, the CDR3 is TGCGCCAGCAGCTTGGAGTCCTTAAGCTCCTACAATGAGCAGTTCTTC. Its protein is CASSLESLSSYNEQFF.